This TCR beta chain derives from a study of T cells in Graves' hyperthyroidism and ophthalmopathy (dated by TCRdb to the late 2010s). About the investigation overall: Peripheral blood samples were taken at the time of initial diagnosis, prior to any treatment. The paper describes TCR Vbeta CDR3 sequencing of 140 or so peripheral blood samples, made up of some 40 ophthalmopathy patients, approximately 76 hyperthyroidism patients and about 17 progressor patients. The approximately 100 discovery patients were randomly divided into training and test sets at a 7:3 ratio. Once sampling was done, hyperthyroidism patients were given methimazole at a starting dose of 30 mg daily, whereas ophthalmopathy patients were given high-dose intravenous methylprednisolone. To identify TCR V-J signatures that set the groups apart, the researchers used a discovery cohort of 100 patients, made up of roughly 45 with Graves' ophthalmopathy and about 59 with stable Graves' hyperthyroidism. An independent validation cohort of around 20 hyperthyroidism patients and 17 patients who later progressed to ophthalmopathy tested prospective prediction of ophthalmopathy. In several Graves' hyperthyroidism patients, the study also compared T-cell repertoires from thyroid tissue with T-cell repertoires from blood. Points the paper makes about the study in general: Blood samples also contained most of the expanded thyroid clonotypes (frequency above 0.001), which suggests that blood repertoires may reflect thyroid immune responses. In validation, progression to ophthalmopathy was predicted by the model with 70.59% sensitivity and 72% to 80% specificity, a median of approximately 6.5 months before onset. Sample size was not statistically predetermined, and blinding of investigators to group allocation was not performed. A model built on a 13 V-J signature distinguished ophthalmopathy from stable hyperthyroidism, reaching 85% to 90% sensitivity and approximately 81% specificity in cross-validation and 80%/75% in testing.

TCR beta CDR3 regions were amplified from RNA transcripts. A first-round RT-PCR of the TCR CDR3 used the HTBI primer set with the Qiagen OneStep RT-PCR kit. Libraries were constructed in a second round of multiplex PCR, after which size selection and purification were performed. Paired-end sequencing of the libraries was performed with 100 bp reads on an Illumina HiSeq2000. Turning to the authors' computational methods: SOAPnuke was used to process the raw data, with reads discarded if the reads contained adapters or uncalled bases, had a mean Phred below 15, or lacked an exact constant-primer or identifier match. High-quality paired reads were merged with COPE v1.2.5, and unique nucleotide sequences were defined as clonotypes. MiTCR v1.1 was used to align clonotypes to the IMGT TRBV, TRBD and TRBJ reference segments. Analysis was restricted to V-J combinations with a frequency above 0.0001, which covered just over 98% of repertoires. The TCS score was defined as F50 (clonal expansion) divided by E x V (chaos), with BLOSUM62-based TCRdist calculated between CDR3 peptides within each V-J. Welch's t-statistics and random forest reduced roughly 540 V-J features to roughly 13, which were used in a naive Bayes classifier (R e1071). TCRdb redid the processing of the public reads, applying fastp at Q25 and MiXCR, and retained in-frame beta chains. Entries that share a CDR3 protein sequence are merged under the most common genes and DNA. These V and J calls rely on TCRdb rather than the paper's analysis. For this sample there are roughly 240,000 distinct CDR3 sequences; approximately 24% appear just once. The ten largest clonotypes hold about a third of the sample.

In its sample, this clonotype was seen many times. Its binding antigen is unknown. There are no base qualities to consult, and no much larger clone falls within one base. Moderately to severely active disease, a Clinical Activity Score of at least 3, a NOSPECS grade of at least 4, and a duration under 3 months were present in ophthalmopathy patients. The study excluded patients with uncontrolled infections, other autoimmune diseases, pregnancy or lactation. Diagnoses were based on clinical symptoms, serum thyroxine and TRAb, thyroid ultrasound and orbital computed tomography. Ficoll-Paque density gradient centrifugation was used to isolate PBMCs from approximately 11 ml of fresh peripheral blood. Total RNA was extracted using Trizol reagent, and RNA quality was assessed on an Agilent 2100 Bioanalyzer. The germline V gene encodes CDR1 SGHTA and CDR2 FQGTGA. V loses 3 bases of germline sequence and J loses 5 bases, and the interval between the two ends is 13 bases. The CDR3 contains 14 residues, cysteine and phenylalanine counted. Only the CDR3 DNA stays, 42 bases, in frame from base 1.

The rearrangement joined TRBV7-3 to TRBJ1-1; the D region possibly corresponds to TRBD1 (5 bases align). The source material was blood. The TCR originated in a woman in her 40s with Graves' ophthalmopathy. Read as DNA, the sequence is TGTGCCAGCAGCTTGTCCGGGGGGGTTACTGAAGCTTTCTTT. The encoded protein is CASSLSGGVTEAFF.